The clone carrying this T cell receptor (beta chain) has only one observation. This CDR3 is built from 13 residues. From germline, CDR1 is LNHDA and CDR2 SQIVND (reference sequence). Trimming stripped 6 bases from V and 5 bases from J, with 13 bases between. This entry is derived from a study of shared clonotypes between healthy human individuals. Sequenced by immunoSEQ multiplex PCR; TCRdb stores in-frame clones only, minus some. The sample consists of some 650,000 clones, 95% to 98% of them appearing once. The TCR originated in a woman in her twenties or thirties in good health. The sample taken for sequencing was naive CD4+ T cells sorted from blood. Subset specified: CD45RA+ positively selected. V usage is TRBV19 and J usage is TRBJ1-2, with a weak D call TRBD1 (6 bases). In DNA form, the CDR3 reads TGTGCCAGTAGCTGGGGGCCGGGGTATGGCTACACCTTC. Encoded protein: CASSWGPGYGYTF.